The 22 T cell receptor beta chains below all came from one sample that was sequenced in a study of shared clonotypes between healthy human individuals (dated by TCRdb to 2019 to 2021). Libraries were prepared through the immunoSEQ multiplex PCR assay. TCRdb carries this immuneACCESS record with in-frame sequences only. Its versions omit some clonotypes, under half of them owing to an unresolved V gene in the studies checked, with the rest unexplained. The table for this sample lists about 1 million clones; around 74% of them were counted only once. The ten largest clonotypes hold less than 1.5% of the sample. Sequenced: memory CD4+ T cells sorted from blood. The meaning of the sample's cell subset or site label: CD45RA-negative fraction. The receptors stem from a man younger than 30 in good health.

In this sample, this clone turned up once. The rearrangement joins TRBV18 to TRBJ2-2; 10 positions agree with TRBD1. CDR1 is KGHSH and CDR2 is LQKENI in the germline V gene. V lost 5 bases to trimming and J lost 5 bases; unmatched junction nucleotides: 5. The CDR3 is made up of 15 amino acids. The CDR3 region is CASSADRGPTGELFF. The DNA for the CDR3 is TGTGCCAGCTCAGCAGACAGGGGGCCGACCGGGGAGCTGTTTTTT.

A note on this clone: One end of the junction is discordant with germline, which a read error may explain. The sample carries other DNA sequences with the same CDR3. The V and J genes are TRBV6-6 and TRBJ2-7; possibly TRBD1 for D (6 bases). CDR3 size: 11 residues. Germline loops: CDR1 MNHNY, CDR2 SVGAGI (reference sequence). CDR3 region: CASSAKQGLNF. The CDR3 DNA reads as TGTGCCAGCAGCGCAAAGCAGGGGTTGAACTTC.

This clone has only one observation. The chain has TRBV30 and TRBJ2-5; TRBD1 or TRBD2 may be the D gene (5 bases each). The V end was cut by 2 bases, the J end by 5 bases, with 9 bases between. Looked up from germline, CDR1 is GTSNPN and CDR2 is SVGIG (reference sequence). The CDR3 runs 12 residues. This chain's CDR3 is CAWSNWGETQYF. CDR3 sequence (DNA): TGTGCCTGGAGTAATTGGGGGGAGACCCAGTACTTC.

This clone was observed at least ten times. Other DNA sequences in this sample translate to the same CDR3. The chain is built from TRBV6-5 and TRBJ2-6, with D unclear. V was clipped by 0 bases and J by 3 bases, with 6 bases between them. The CDR3 sequence is 15 residues long. Looked up from germline, CDR1 is MNHEY and CDR2 is SVGAGI. CDR3 region: CASSYSIGGANVLTF. The CDR3 DNA is TGTGCCAGCAGTTACTCGATAGGTGGGGCCAACGTCCTGACTTTC.

This clone was counted between two and nine times. The CDR3 DNA is TGTGCCAGCAGTGGGACGGTGAACACTGAAGCTTTCTTT. It encodes CASSGTVNTEAFF. The V and J genes are TRBV27 and TRBJ1-1, with D possibly matching TRBD1 (5 bases). Germline V gene data show CDR1 as MNHEY and CDR2 as SMNVEV (reference sequence). Between the trimmed V and J ends, which lost 5 bases and 0 bases, there was a span of 7 bases. This CDR3 region has 13 residues.

V and J are TRBV7-9 and TRBJ2-5; no reliable D call. V lost 1 base and J lost 1, with 10 bases in between. This CDR3 spans 15 amino acids. The germline gives CDR1 SEHNR, CDR2 FQNEAQ (reference sequence). This CDR3 is CASSLGSVSQETQYF. CDR3 sequence (DNA): TGTGCCAGCAGCTTAGGTTCGGTCTCCCAAGAGACCCAGTACTTC.

The chain employs TRBV5-1 and TRBJ1-2, with D possibly TRBD1 on 6 matching bases. The CDR3 consists of 14 residues. Per the germline V gene, CDR1 is SGHRS and CDR2 is YFSETQ. With 0 bases removed from V and 4 bases from J, the gap between germline ends came to 10 bases. CDR3 residues: CASSLDQGIYGYTF. DNA for the CDR3: TGCGCCAGCAGCTTGGACCAGGGGATCTATGGCTACACCTTC.

This clone was seen only once. The V gene is TRBV29-1, the J gene TRBJ1-1, with TRBD1 as a possible D gene (6 bases). V lost 7 bases and J lost 3, with 15 bases in between. The CDR3 sequence is 13 residues long. Germline V gene data show CDR1 as SQVTM and CDR2 as ANQGSEA. The DNA of the CDR3 is TGCAGCGGAGGGGACATGTTGCACACTGAAGCTTTCTTT. This gives the protein CSGGDMLHTEAFF.

As regards this clone: At the DNA level, this CDR3 is encoded by other sequences in the same sample as well. V gene TRBV5-6 combines with J gene TRBJ2-5; tentative D call: TRBD1 (5 bases). The CDR3 extends over 13 amino acids. Germline CDR1 SGHDT, CDR2 YYEEEE. V was cut by 4 bases and J by 0 bases, with 7 bases left in between. As DNA, the CDR3 is TGTGCCAGCAGCCGACAGCACCAAGAGACCCAGTACTTC. Its translation: CASSRQHQETQYF.

This rearrangement joins TRBV5-1 to TRBJ1-2, with a possible D match to TRBD1 (5 bases). The CDR3 is 15 amino acids. V lost 0 bases and J lost 2, with 11 bases in between. Germline loops: CDR1 SGHRS, CDR2 YFSETQ. In DNA form, the CDR3 reads TGCGCCAGCAGCTTGGCCCCAGGGACGAACTATGGCTACACCTTC. Translation gives CASSLAPGTNYGYTF.

The CDR3 bases are TGTGCCATCTTGGGGCGGGCAGATACGCAGTATTTT. Translation gives CAILGRADTQYF. This chain uses TRBV28 with TRBJ2-3; D may be TRBD1 or TRBD2 (5 bases each). CDR1 is MDHEN, CDR2 SYDVKM, per germline. This CDR3 contains 12 residues. The V end was cut by 10 bases, the J end by 4 bases, with 12 bases between.

This clone has just a few counts. This sequence joins TRBV30 and TRBJ1-1; the D is unclear. CDR1 is GTSNPN, CDR2 SVGIG, per germline (reference sequence). The V gene lost 1 base and the J gene lost 1 base, with 10 bases spanning the gap. This CDR3 region has 14 residues. CDR3 sequence (DNA): TGTGCCTGGAGTGGTGCGAGGAAGAACACTGAAGCTTTCTTT. It is translated as CAWSGARKNTEAFF.

The chain recombines TRBV6-1 with TRBJ1-4, with D unclear. The CDR3 totals 14 residues. Germline V gene lookup returns CDR1 MNHNS and CDR2 SASEGT. Trimming stripped 8 bases from V and 0 bases from J, with 10 bases between. The CDR3 nucleotides are TGTGCCAGCGGGCCGTCTGCAACTAATGAAAAACTGTTTTTT. Amino acids: CASGPSATNEKLFF.

The chain couples TRBV30 to TRBJ1-6; D might be TRBD1 (5 bases). V was clipped by 5 bases and J by 4 bases, with 12 bases between them. Germline CDR1 GTSNPN, CDR2 SVGIG (reference sequence). The CDR3 runs 14 residues. CDR3 region: CAWWGGLYNSPLHF. The CDR3, as DNA: TGTGCCTGGTGGGGGGGATTATATAATTCACCCCTCCACTTT. Using reference TRBV30 and TRBJ1-6 for the parts outside the CDR3, the full variable domain is SQTIHQWPATLVQPVGSPLSLECTVEGTSNPNLYWYRQAAGRGLQLLFYSVGIGQISSEVPQNLSASRPQDRQFILSSKKLLLSDSGFYLCAWWGGLYNSPLHFGNGTRLTVT.

This sequence joins TRBV6-8 and TRBJ2-7; D may be TRBD1 (5 bases). The CDR3 totals 15 residues. V lost 5 bases and J 4 bases, leaving 18 bases between the germline ends. CDR1 is MNHGY, CDR2 SAAAGT, per germline. In DNA, the CDR3 is TGTGCCAGCAGTACGTGTAGGGGATGTTTTTACGAGCAGTACTTC. This codes for CASSTCRGCFYEQYF.

This chain uses TRBV7-8 with TRBJ2-5, with D perhaps TRBD1 (5 bases). Trimming removed 7 bases from V and 1 base from J, with 10 bases in between. The CDR3 runs to 13 residues. The germline CDR1 and CDR2 sequences are SGHVS and FQNEAQ. CDR3 amino acids: CASNRQPQETQYF. The CDR3 region has the DNA TGTGCCAGCAACCGACAGCCCCAAGAGACCCAGTACTTC.

This chain's CDR3 is CSVKHGNNEQFF. CDR3 bases: TGCAGCGTGAAACATGGGAACAATGAGCAGTTCTTC. V usage is TRBV29-1 and J usage is TRBJ2-1; D gene ambiguous. Germline CDR1 and CDR2: SQVTM and ANQGSEA. The CDR3 extends over 12 amino acids. Deletions cut 6 bases from V and 5 bases from J, with 11 bases between.

This clone has a handful of counts. The gene calls are TRBV27 and TRBJ1-3, with D possibly TRBD1 on 6 matching bases. V lost 6 bases to trimming and J lost 4 bases, with 10 bases between them. CDR1 is MNHEY and CDR2 is SMNVEV in the germline V gene (reference sequence). This CDR3 comprises 13 residues. The CDR3 DNA sequence: TGTGCCAGCAGGGACAGTGCGGGAAACACCATATATTTT. This sequence encodes CASRDSAGNTIYF.

V usage is TRBV28 and J usage is TRBJ2-7, with TRBD2 as a possible D gene (5 bases). V was clipped by 6 bases and J by 0 bases, with 12 bases between them. This CDR3 is 14 amino acids long. Germline CDR1 MDHEN, CDR2 SYDVKM. The CDR3 reads CASSPAEGSYEQYF. CDR3 DNA: TGTGCCAGCAGCCCCGCAGAGGGCTCCTACGAGCAGTACTTC.

The gene calls are TRBV6-1 and TRBJ1-1; no definite D call. This CDR3 region has 14 residues. Trimming left V 2 bases short and J 3 bases short, with 10 bases between. Germline V gene lookup returns CDR1 MNHNS and CDR2 SASEGT. Here the CDR3 DNA reads TGTGCCAGCAGTGAACACGTCAAGGACACTGAAGCTTTCTTT. As protein: CASSEHVKDTEAFF.

The rearrangement uses TRBV25-1 and TRBJ1-2; 10 bases agree with TRBD1. The CDR3 is 17 residues long. The ends lost 3 bases at V and 1 base at J; junction bases unmatched: 8. Germline V gene sequence: CDR1 MGHDK, CDR2 SYGVNS. CDR3 nucleotides: TGTGCCAGCAGTGATTCCGGGACAGGGGTCTTTAACTATGGCTACACCTTC. Its protein product is CASSDSGTGVFNYGYTF.

The chain is built from TRBV11-2 and TRBJ2-3; 10 nucleotides align to TRBD2. The germline V gene has CDR1 SGHAT and CDR2 FQNNGV. The CDR3 length is 15 residues. V was clipped by 8 bases and J by 2 bases; unmatched bases: 7. The CDR3: CASGQREGPTDTQYF. The DNA for the CDR3 is TGTGCCAGCGGACAGCGGGAGGGCCCCACAGATACGCAGTATTTT.